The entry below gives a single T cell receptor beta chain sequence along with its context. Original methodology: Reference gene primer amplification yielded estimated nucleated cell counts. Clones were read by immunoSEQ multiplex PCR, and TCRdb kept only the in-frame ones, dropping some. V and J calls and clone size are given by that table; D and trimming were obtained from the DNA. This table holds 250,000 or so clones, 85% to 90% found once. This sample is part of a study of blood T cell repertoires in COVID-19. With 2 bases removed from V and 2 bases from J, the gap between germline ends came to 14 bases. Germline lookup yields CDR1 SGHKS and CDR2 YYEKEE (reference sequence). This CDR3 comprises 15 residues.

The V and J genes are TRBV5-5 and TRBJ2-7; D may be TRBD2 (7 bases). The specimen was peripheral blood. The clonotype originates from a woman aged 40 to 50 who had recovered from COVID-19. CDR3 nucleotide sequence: TGTGCCAGCAGCTTACGATCGGGGGGCGCCTACGAGCAGTACTTC. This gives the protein CASSLRSGGAYEQYF.